The 20 T cell receptor beta chains reported below all come from one sample, sequenced in a study of cytomegalovirus exposure and HLA in healthy donors (dated 2017 in TCRdb). Library preparation used the immunoSEQ multiplex PCR assay. For the multiplex PCR, a mixture combining 60 forward primers for TCR Vbeta segments and 13 reverse primers for TCR Jbeta segments was used. Not all clones reach the TCRdb copy of this immuneACCESS table, which keeps in-frame sequences only. Checked studies attribute under half of the gap to unresolved V genes and leave the rest unexplained. This sample comprises about 31,000 clones, around 60% of them detected only once. The ten most abundant clones make up about a fifth of the sample. The specimen was PBMCs. The receptors were sampled from a man between 50 and 59 years old in good health and CMV-seropositive.

The chain couples TRBV10-3 to TRBJ1-2; no firm D call. V was pared by 3 bases and J by 6 bases, with 11 bases between. CDR1 is ENHRY and CDR2 is SYGVKD in the germline V gene. The CDR3 contains 13 residues. The CDR3 coding sequence is TGTGCCATCAGTGACGGGAAGATTCATGGCTACACCTTC. Translation: CAISDGKIHGYTF.

The DNA for the CDR3 is TGCGCCAGCAGCTATACAGGGGGCAGCACCGGGGAGCTGTTTTTT. It encodes CASSYTGGSTGELFF. The J gene is TRBJ2-2, the V gene TRBV5-1; 9 bases match TRBD1. J lost 4 bases, V lost 3 bases, and 4 bases had no gene match. The CDR3 runs to 15 residues. Germline V gives CDR1 SGHRS, CDR2 YFSETQ. Using reference TRBV5-1 and TRBJ2-2 for the parts outside the CDR3, the full variable domain is KAGVTQTPRYLIKTRGQQVTLSCSPISGHRSVSWYQQTPGQGLQFLFEYFSETQRNKGNFPGRFSGRQFSNSRSEMNVSTLELGDSALYLCASSYTGGSTGELFFGEGSRLTVL.

This clone has more than one count but fewer than ten. The gene calls are TRBV5-5 and TRBJ1-1, with unresolved D. Trimming pared 5 bases from V and 6 bases from J, leaving 14 bases between. The CDR3 is 13 residues long. CDR1 is SGHKS and CDR2 is YYEKEE in the germline V gene (reference sequence). CDR3 sequence: CASSRHPMAEAFF. The CDR3 nucleotides read TGTGCCAGCAGTCGACACCCGATGGCTGAAGCTTTCTTT.

This clone was seen only a few times. The chain employs TRBV4-2 and TRBJ1-3; no clear D gene. The germline V and J ends were trimmed by 4 bases and 4 bases, with 20 bases remaining between them. Per germline, CDR1 LGHNA and CDR2 YNFKEQ. The CDR3 sequence is 17 residues long. The CDR3 DNA reads TGTGCCAGCAGCCCTTTGAGCGGCGGGGTAAGAGGAAACACCATATATTTT. It specifies CASSPLSGGVRGNTIYF.

This chain joins TRBV6-5 and TRBJ2-7; D might be TRBD1 (5 bases). The CDR3 loop spans 14 amino acids. Germline V gene data show CDR1 as MNHEY and CDR2 as SVGAGI. The V gene lost 2 bases and the J gene lost 6 bases, with 14 bases spanning the gap. DNA of the CDR3: TGTGCCAGCAGTTACCAGGGTTCAAGGACCGAGCAGTACTTC. It codes for CASSYQGSRTEQYF.

The chain links TRBV27 to TRBJ2-7, with TRBD2 matching 10 bases. Germline V gene sequence: CDR1 MNHEY, CDR2 SMNVEV (reference sequence). V was clipped by 5 bases and J by 0 bases; unmatched bases: 4. The CDR3 runs to 15 residues. For the CDR3, the DNA is TGTGCCAGCAGTCCAGGACTAGCGGCCTCCTACGAGCAGTACTTC. Residues: CASSPGLAASYEQYF.

The chain joins TRBV2 to TRBJ1-4; no clear D gene. The CDR3 is 14 residues long. Germline CDR1 SNHLY, CDR2 FYNNEI. Deletions cut 3 bases from V and 7 bases from J, with 12 bases between. The CDR3 here is CASSERARGEKLFF. CDR3 nucleotides: TGTGCCAGCAGTGAGCGGGCGCGGGGTGAAAAACTGTTTTTT.

The chain combines TRBV29-1 with TRBJ2-7, with 14 bases identical to TRBD2. Germline loops: CDR1 SQVTM, CDR2 ANQGSEA. CDR3 size: 14 residues. Germline trimming cut 5 bases from V and 5 bases from J; bases unmatched to any gene: 5. The CDR3 DNA reads as TGCAGCGTTTGGACTAGCGGGAGGAGGGACGAGCAGTACTTC. It codes for CSVWTSGRRDEQYF.

This rearrangement joins TRBV30 to TRBJ2-7; D possibly corresponds to TRBD2 (5 bases). This CDR3 spans 11 amino acids. Per the germline V gene, CDR1 is GTSNPN and CDR2 is SVGIG (reference sequence). V gave up 3 bases and J gave up 2 bases, with 5 bases separating them. As DNA, the CDR3 is TGTGCCTGGAGGGAGGCCTACGAGCAGTACTTC. It is translated as CAWREAYEQYF.

The rearrangement uses TRBV5-1 and TRBJ1-1; TRBD1 matches at 8 bases. This CDR3 spans 16 amino acids. V was clipped by 3 bases and J by 0 bases; unmatched bases: 7. Germline-derived CDR1 and CDR2 are SGHRS and YFSETQ. The CDR3 nucleotides read TGCGCCAGCAGCTACTACCCGACAGGGGTGAACACTGAAGCTTTCTTT. As protein: CASSYYPTGVNTEAFF.

There are a few counts of this clone. The chain carries TRBV7-8 and TRBJ2-1; 8 bases line up with TRBD2. The CDR3 runs 17 residues. Losses at the gene ends were 1 base for V and 3 bases for J; bases not matched to a gene: 8. Looked up from germline, CDR1 is SGHVS and CDR2 is FQNEAQ. The CDR3 nucleotides read TGTGCCAGCAGCTTAGAAGGTGGACTAGCTGTCTACAATGAGCAGTTCTTC. This translates into CASSLEGGLAVYNEQFF.

J is TRBJ2-7 and V is TRBV7-8, with 10 bases identical to TRBD2. V gave up 1 base and J gave up 4 bases; unmatched junction bases: 7. Germline CDR1 is SGHVS and CDR2 is FQNEAQ. CDR3 size: 16 residues. The chain's CDR3 is CASSLGSPGLAYEQYF. In nucleotides, the CDR3 is TGTGCCAGCAGCTTAGGGTCGCCGGGACTAGCGTACGAGCAGTACTTC.

The chain is built from TRBV7-3 and TRBJ2-2; D call uncertain. Germline CDR1 reads SGHTA; CDR2 reads FQGTGA. V was clipped by 6 bases and J by 2 bases, with 13 bases between them. CDR3 length: 15 residues. The CDR3 DNA reads as TGTGCCAGCAGGCAAGGCCTAGTCAACACCGGGGAGCTGTTTTTT. This gives the protein CASRQGLVNTGELFF.

This chain's CDR3 is CASRTRPGEQYF. In DNA, the CDR3 is TGTGCCAGCAGAACGAGACCAGGGGAGCAGTACTTC. V and J are TRBV6-5 and TRBJ2-7; D is possibly TRBD1 (5 bases). This CDR3 is 12 amino acids long. Germline-derived CDR1 and CDR2 are MNHEY and SVGAGI. V was clipped by 6 bases and J by 7 bases, with 13 bases between them.

The rearrangement joins TRBV6-6 to TRBJ1-5; TRBD1 aligns across 7 bases. The V segment lost 0 bases and the J segment 4 bases; nucleotides outside the gene matches: 0. CDR3 length equals 14 residues. Germline CDR1 is MNHNY and CDR2 is SVGAGI (reference sequence). The CDR3 reads CASSYSQGNQPQHF. CDR3 in DNA: TGTGCCAGCAGTTACTCACAGGGGAATCAGCCCCAGCATTTT.

This chain connects TRBV5-6 to TRBJ2-1; D perhaps matches TRBD1 (5 bases). V shed 0 bases and J shed 8 bases, with 15 bases lying between them. CDR1 and CDR2 (germline): SGHDT, YYEEEE. This CDR3 has 15 residues. The CDR3 nucleotides read TGTGCCAGCAGCTTGGTCGTCAGAACAGGTGATGAGCAGTTCTTC. This codes for CASSLVVRTGDEQFF.

The genes are TRBV2 and TRBJ2-7, with D maybe TRBD2 (5 bases). CDR1 is SNHLY, CDR2 FYNNEI, per germline. The CDR3 contains 12 residues. Trimming took 7 bases from V and 3 from J, leaving 10 bases between them. The CDR3: CASTRGIYEQYF. The CDR3 DNA follows: TGTGCCAGCACTCGGGGTATCTACGAGCAGTACTTC.

This chain links TRBV29-1 with TRBJ2-2; TRBD2 is a possible D gene (6 bases). Trimming left V 6 bases short and J 1 base short, with 12 bases between. Germline CDR1 reads SQVTM; CDR2 reads ANQGSEA. The CDR3 has 14 amino acids. DNA of the CDR3: TGCAGCGTCACCACCGGGAGGAACACCGGGGAGCTGTTTTTT. Protein product: CSVTTGRNTGELFF.

The chain links TRBV29-1 to TRBJ2-7, with 9 bases that match TRBD1. V dropped 3 bases and J dropped 4; count of bases not matched to a gene: 7. The length of the CDR3 is 14 residues. Germline loops: CDR1 SQVTM, CDR2 ANQGSEA. The CDR3 nucleotides are TGCAGCGTTGATGGGGGACAGGGATCGTACGAGCAGTACTTC. This encodes CSVDGGQGSYEQYF.

This clone has just a few counts. The chain combines TRBV30 with TRBJ1-4; the D is unclear. Germline V gene lookup returns CDR1 GTSNPN and CDR2 SVGIG (reference sequence). V dropped 2 bases and J dropped 1 base, with 14 bases sitting between them. This CDR3 contains 16 residues. DNA for the CDR3: TGTGCCTGGAGTCAGGACCCGCGGGGAACTAATGAAAAACTGTTTTTT. Translated: CAWSQDPRGTNEKLFF.